A single sample is the source of the 15 T cell receptor beta chains below, sequenced in a study of blood T cell repertoires in COVID-19. Sequencing used immunoSEQ multiplex PCR; TCRdb keeps in-frame clones, though not all of them. The sample records approximately 74,000 clones, approximately 78% being singletons. The sequenced sample was peripheral blood. These receptor sequences come from a woman aged 80 or older with active or convalescent COVID-19.

The chain recombines TRBV9 with TRBJ1-1; a weak D match, TRBD1 (6 bases). V lost 0 bases, J lost 2 bases, and 14 bases lay in between. Germline V gene data show CDR1 as SGDLS and CDR2 as YYNGEE. The CDR3 has 16 residues. CDR3 sequence (DNA): TGTGCCAGCAGCGTAGGTAGCGTCAGGGGTAACACTGAAGCTTTCTTT. Protein: CASSVGSVRGNTEAFF.

This rearrangement joins TRBV19 to TRBJ2-5; 14 positions agree with TRBD2. The V gene end was trimmed by 5 bases and the J gene end by 1 base; junction bases not matched to a gene: 15. Germline lookup yields CDR1 LNHDA and CDR2 SQIVND (reference sequence). This CDR3 contains 20 residues. The CDR3 spells CASSVMGLAGVAWGQETQYF. For the CDR3, the DNA is TGTGCCAGTAGTGTGATGGGACTAGCGGGAGTAGCGTGGGGCCAAGAGACCCAGTACTTC.

The chain combines TRBV19 with TRBJ2-6; 7 nucleotides align to TRBD1. The junction had 7 bases not matched to a gene; V was cut back by 3 bases and J by 2 bases. Per germline, CDR1 LNHDA and CDR2 SQIVND (reference sequence). This CDR3 spans 17 amino acids. For the CDR3, the DNA is TGTGCCAGTAGTATGTTGACAGGGACCACTGGGGCCAACGTCCTGACTTTC. Protein: CASSMLTGTTGANVLTF.

The rearrangement uses TRBV29-1 and TRBJ1-1; a possible D gene is TRBD1 (6 bases). Germline assignment: CDR1 SQVTM and CDR2 ANQGSEA. This CDR3 comprises 13 residues. Trimming pared 4 bases from V and 3 bases from J, leaving 12 bases between. The CDR3 coding sequence is TGCAGCGTTGCGGACCAGGGGTACACTGAAGCTTTCTTT. Its protein is CSVADQGYTEAFF.

V usage is TRBV28 and J usage is TRBJ2-7; a possible D gene is TRBD2 (6 bases). Trimming took off 8 bases at V and 3 bases at J, with 17 bases between the two ends. CDR3 length: 14 amino acids. Germline V lookup: CDR1 MDHEN, CDR2 SYDVKM. CDR3 in DNA: TGTGCCAGCGCCCGTGGGGGAGGATACTACGAGCAGTACTTC. It encodes CASARGGGYYEQYF.

V usage is TRBV7-2 and J usage is TRBJ1-2; unclear D gene. The CDR3 spans 17 residues. With 3 bases removed from V and 2 bases from J, the gap between germline ends came to 19 bases. The germline gives CDR1 SGHTA, CDR2 FQGNSA. This chain's CDR3 is CASSFYASGGPNYGYTF. The DNA for the CDR3 is TGTGCCAGCAGCTTTTACGCCTCCGGAGGGCCAAACTATGGCTACACCTTC.

The rearrangement joins TRBV28 to TRBJ1-6; perhaps TRBD1 as D (6 bases). The CDR3 covers 13 residues. The V end lost 3 bases, the J end lost 8 bases, and 8 bases lay between the germline ends. Per the germline V gene, CDR1 is MDHEN and CDR2 is SYDVKM. DNA of the CDR3: TGTGCCAGCAGTTTCACAGGGTATTCACCCCTCCACTTT. Translating it yields CASSFTGYSPLHF. Filled out from reference TRBV28 and TRBJ1-6, the complete variable domain reads DVKVTQSSRYLVKRTGEKVFLECVQDMDHENMFWYRQDPGLGLRLIYFSYDVKMKEKGDIPEGYSVSREKKERFSLILESASTNQTSMYLCASSFTGYSPLHFGNGTRLTVT.

The chain couples TRBV14 to TRBJ2-7, with TRBD2 matching 7 bases. This CDR3 has 14 amino acids. J lost 1 base, V lost 6 bases, and 6 bases had no gene match. CDR1 is SGHDN, CDR2 FVKESK, per germline. This CDR3 is CASSAGAGSYEQYF. CDR3 bases: TGTGCCAGCAGTGCGGGAGCCGGATCCTACGAGCAGTACTTC.

The chain combines TRBV5-4 with TRBJ2-3, with 9 bases aligning to TRBD2. J gave up 5 bases and V 2 bases, and 6 bases lay outside the gene matches. The CDR3 covers 15 residues. Germline CDR1 and CDR2: SGHNT and YYREEE (reference sequence). DNA of the CDR3: TGTGCCAGCAGCTTCGGACTAGCGATTCAAGATACGCAGTATTTT. The encoded protein is CASSFGLAIQDTQYF.

This CDR3 reads CASRTTGTNSPLHF. The DNA of the CDR3 is TGTGCCAGCAGGACGACAGGGACTAATTCACCCCTCCACTTT. J is TRBJ1-6 and V is TRBV28; 7 bases map to TRBD1. There are 14 residues in the CDR3. V dropped 6 bases and J dropped 6; count of bases not matched to a gene: 5. Germline assignment: CDR1 MDHEN and CDR2 SYDVKM.

For the CDR3, the DNA is TGTGCCAGCAGCTTAGCCGGGGGAAGCGAAAAACTGTTTTTT. Protein product: CASSLAGGSEKLFF. The V gene is TRBV7-9, the J gene TRBJ1-4; TRBD1 might be the D (5 bases). V lost 0 bases, J lost 8 bases, and 10 bases lay in between. CDR1 is SEHNR and CDR2 is FQNEAQ in the germline V gene (reference sequence). The CDR3 sequence is 14 residues long.

V gene TRBV1 combines with J gene TRBJ2-3; whether TRBD2, the table's D call, matches the DNA was not checked. TRBV1 is listed as a pseudogene. CDR3 length equals 12 residues. CDR3 nucleotides: TGCACCATCTCTAGAAGCACAGATACGCAGTATTTT. Translated, it gives CTISRSTDTQYF.

The chain employs TRBV28 and TRBJ1-2; 11 nucleotides align to TRBD1. Unmatched junction bases numbered 6, after V lost 8 bases and J lost 1 base. The CDR3 has 15 residues. CDR1 and CDR2 (germline): MDHEN, SYDVKM. The CDR3 loop reads CASWTGGIYNYGYTF. In DNA, the CDR3 is TGTGCCAGCTGGACAGGGGGCATCTATAACTATGGCTACACCTTC.

V gene TRBV9 combines with J gene TRBJ2-3; TRBD2 matches 10 bases. The trim removed 4 bases at V and 2 bases at J, leaving 7 bases unmatched. The CDR3 length is 16 residues. Per the germline V gene, CDR1 is SGDLS and CDR2 is YYNGEE. The CDR3 nucleotides read TGTGCCAGCAGCTTACTAGCGGGATCTTCCACAGATACGCAGTATTTT. Its protein product is CASSLLAGSSTDTQYF. Together with reference TRBV9 and TRBJ2-3, the CDR3 gives the full variable domain: DSGVTQTPKHLITATGQRVTLRCSPRSGDLSVYWYQQSLDQGLQFLIQYYNGEERAKGNILERFSAQQFPDLHSELNLSSLELGDSALYFCASSLLAGSSTDTQYFGPGTRLTVL.

The rearrangement links TRBV18 to TRBJ2-1; 12 bases are shared with TRBD2. The junction had 3 bases not matched to a gene; V was cut back by 4 bases and J by 8 bases. CDR3 length: 14 amino acids. The germline V gene encodes CDR1 KGHSH and CDR2 LQKENI. This CDR3 reads CASSLASGGDEQFF. CDR3 DNA: TGTGCCAGCTCACTCGCTAGCGGGGGGGATGAGCAGTTCTTC.